Detailed here is one T cell receptor beta chain. Antigen specificity is unknown. This sample stems from a study of shared clonotypes between healthy human individuals. The CDR3 loop spans 17 amino acids. CDR1 and CDR2 from the germline V gene are MGHRA and YSYEKL. Trimming stripped 3 bases from V and 2 bases from J, with 18 bases between. Study conclusions and caveats: Clonotypes shared by all four donors outscored non-shared clonotypes in generation probability. Generally, estimated richness proved larger in naive subsets than it did in memory subsets.

Terminally differentiated effector memory CD45RA+ cells were left out of the naive CD8 fraction, which was CD45RO-negative and positively selected for CCR7. Sequencing was performed with immunoSEQ multiplex PCR; in TCRdb, only in-frame clones are kept and a portion is missing. The sample yields roughly 890,000 clones, nearly 95% seen once. Material: naive CD8+ T cells sorted from blood. The clonotype originates from a man aged 25 to 40 in good health. V and J are TRBV4-1 and TRBJ2-3; D may be TRBD1 (5 bases). The CDR3 sequence is CASSQDPPGRPTDTQYF. The CDR3 bases are TGCGCCAGCAGCCAGGATCCCCCAGGGCGACCCACAGATACGCAGTATTTT.